This TCR beta chain emerged from a study of blood T cell repertoires in COVID-19. Whole-study context: Samples representing acute and convalescent COVID-19 were sourced from the United States, Italy and Spain. PBMCs, B-cell-depleted T cells, or T cells provided the cDNA or gDNA that made up the material.

CDR3 length: 15 residues. V shed 0 bases and J shed 1 base, with 10 bases lying between them. CDR1 and CDR2 (germline): SGHDT, YYEEEE. How the authors handled the data: By means of reference gene primer amplification, nucleated cell counts were estimated. The assay was immunoSEQ multiplex PCR, and TCRdb's table has in-frame clones only and misses some. V, J and clone size are taken as reported in that table, and D and trimming were inferred from the DNA itself. The data hold 490,000 or so clones, with about 85% observed a single time. Recovered Cohort 3 donors showed two negative PCRs, clearance, or symptom resolution.

The specimen sequenced was PBMCs or T cells enriched from blood (not recorded which). The V call is TRBV5-6, the J call TRBJ1-1; D gene ambiguous. The sequence came from an older woman who had recovered from COVID-19. The CDR3 here is CASSLEGSGNTEAFF. As DNA, the CDR3 is TGTGCCAGCAGCTTGGAAGGGAGCGGGAACACTGAAGCTTTCTTT.